Presented here are 17 T cell receptor beta chains from one specimen sequenced in a study of T and B cells in COVID-19 patients. Each TRB amplification used about 230-550 ng of genomic DNA from blood. Multiplex PCR with BIOMED2 TRB-A/B primer pools amplified TRB rearrangements. TCRdb called the multiplex PCR reads again in MiXCR, with one record for every CDR3 protein. This sample has around 23,000 distinct CDR3 sequences, with about 32% found just once. Sequenced material: blood. The receptors originated from a human donor who had recovered from COVID-19.

This clonotype has only one observation. V is TRBV20-1 and J is TRBJ2-1, with a possible D match to TRBD1 (5 bases). V was cut by 2 bases and J by 7 bases, with 9 bases left in between. This CDR3 is built from 12 residues. Germline assignment: CDR1 DFQATT and CDR2 SNEGSKA (reference sequence). The CDR3 sequence: CSARIRVNEQFF. The DNA for the CDR3 is TGCAGTGCTAGAATCAGGGTTAATGAGCAGTTCTTC.

The chain uses TRBV12-3 or TRBV12-4 and TRBJ1-2; no firm D call. The CDR3 is 15 amino acids. V was shortened by 3 bases and J by 4 bases, with 15 bases between the two germline ends. The CDR3, as DNA: TGTGCCAGCAGTTTTGGTAGGCGGACGGGCTATGGCTACACCTTC. Its translation is CASSFGRRTGYGYTF.

The chain recombines TRBV6-5 with TRBJ2-2, with 9 bases matching TRBD2. CDR1 MNHEY and CDR2 SVGAGI come from the germline V gene. This CDR3 contains 15 residues. Trimming removed 7 bases from V and 1 base from J; junction bases left unmatched: 4. The CDR3 nucleotides are TGTGCCAGCACCCGAGCGGGGGGGAACACCGGGGAGCTGTTTTTT. Amino acid sequence: CASTRAGGNTGELFF.

This clonotype appeared many times. The chain employs TRBV6-5 and TRBJ2-6; weak D call: TRBD1 (6 bases). Germline V CDR1 and CDR2: MNHEY, SVGAGI. Trimming shortened V by 4 bases and J by 0 bases, and 13 bases separated the two germline ends. CDR3 length equals 17 residues. The CDR3 coding sequence is TGTGCCAGCAGTTCTCCGGGACACTCCTCTGGGGCCAACGTCCTGACTTTC. This sequence encodes CASSSPGHSSGANVLTF.

This clonotype occurred many times. The chain uses TRBV18 and TRBJ2-1; 11 nucleotides line up with TRBD2. J lost 7 bases, V lost 10 bases, and 6 bases had no gene match. CDR1 and CDR2 from the germline V gene are KGHSH and LQKENI. This CDR3 has 13 residues. DNA for the CDR3: TGTGCCACGCACGGACTAGCGGGTAATGAGCAGTTCTTC. Its protein product is CATHGLAGNEQFF. The whole variable domain, remainder taken from reference TRBV18 and TRBJ2-1, is NAGVMQNPRHLVRRRGQEARLRCSPMKGHSHVYWYRQLPEEGLKFMVYLQKENIIDESGMPKERFSAEFPKEGPSILRIQQVVRGDSAAYFCATHGLAGNEQFFGPGTRLTVL.

Comments on this clonotype: A read error may be the cause here, since a much bigger clone is one base away. This chain links TRBV30 with TRBJ2-1; tentative D call: TRBD2 (5 bases). Trimming shortened V by 8 bases and J by 7 bases, and 18 bases separated the two germline ends. Germline V CDR1 and CDR2: GTSNPN, SVGIG (reference sequence). This CDR3 region has 13 residues. The DNA for the CDR3 is TGTGCCGGTGTACTAGTTTTAGGGAATGAGCAGTTCTTC. Its protein is CAGVLVLGNEQFF.

The V gene is TRBV30, the J gene TRBJ1-1, with 7 bases that match TRBD1. Trimming at V came to 2 bases and at J to 0 bases, leaving 3 bases not matched to a gene. This CDR3 spans 14 amino acids. Germline assignment: CDR1 GTSNPN and CDR2 SVGIG (reference sequence). This chain's CDR3 is CAWSIGTVNTEAFF. The CDR3 region has the DNA TGTGCCTGGAGTATCGGGACAGTGAACACTGAAGCTTTCTTT.

J is TRBJ1-1 and V is TRBV12-3 or TRBV12-4; TRBD1 agrees at 8 bases. Germline trimming cut 5 bases from V and 1 base from J; bases unmatched to any gene: 3. This CDR3 is built from 14 residues. The DNA for the CDR3 is TGTGCCAGCAGTCAGGACAGGGAGAACACTGAAGCTTTCTTT. It translates to CASSQDRENTEAFF.

In this sample, this clonotype is medium-sized. CDR3 nucleotide sequence: TGCAGCGTTGAAGATGAGACAGGGGTAAAACTGTTTTTT. Translation gives CSVEDETGVKLFF. The chain carries TRBV29-1 and TRBJ1-4; TRBD1 matches 8 bases. The ends lost 0 bases at V and 10 bases at J; junction bases unmatched: 4. CDR1 SQVTM and CDR2 ANQGSEA come from the germline V gene. CDR3 size: 13 residues. Using reference TRBV29-1 and TRBJ1-4 for the parts outside the CDR3, the full variable domain is SAVISQKPSRDICQRGTSLTIQCQVDSQVTMMFWYRQQPGQSLTLIATANQGSEATYESGFVIDKFPISRPNLTFSTLTVSNMSPEDSSIYLCSVEDETGVKLFFGSGTQLSVL.

This chain connects TRBV27 to TRBJ2-7; D is tentatively TRBD1 or TRBD2 (5 bases each). The CDR3 contains 15 residues. V was cut by 4 bases and J by 2 bases, with 15 bases left in between. CDR1 is MNHEY, CDR2 SMNVEV, per germline (reference sequence). This CDR3 reads CASSSVRDGPYEQYF. For the CDR3, the DNA is TGTGCCAGCAGTTCCGTCCGGGACGGTCCCTACGAGCAGTACTTC.

On this clonotype itself: One end of the junction does not line up with germline, which may come from a read error. This rearrangement joins TRBV7-9 to TRBJ2-3; TRBD1 aligns across 7 bases. The CDR3 is made up of 16 amino acids. Germline lookup yields CDR1 SEHNR and CDR2 FQNEAQ (reference sequence). CDR3 DNA: TGTGCCAGCAGGCACGCCGGGACAGACCCCACATATACGCAGTATTTT. Its translation is CASRHAGTDPTYTQYF.

The V gene is TRBV5-1, the J gene TRBJ2-3, with D unresolved. Trimming removed 0 bases at V and 3 bases at J, with 2 bases between. This CDR3 has 12 amino acids. Germline V lookup: CDR1 SGHRS, CDR2 YFSETQ. CDR3 bases: TGCGCCAGCAGCTTGGAAACAGATACGCAGTATTTT. Its protein product is CASSLETDTQYF.

J is TRBJ2-1 and V is TRBV6-5, with D tentatively TRBD2 (7 bases). V gave up 0 bases and J gave up 3 bases, with 15 bases separating them. The CDR3 runs 17 residues. Germline V lookup: CDR1 MNHEY, CDR2 SVGAGI. CDR3 DNA: TGTGCCAGCAGTTACTCTGGGGGGGGGCTGTACTACAATGAGCAGTTCTTC. Encoded protein: CASSYSGGGLYYNEQFF.

This clonotype was picked up a small number of times. This rearrangement joins TRBV10-3 to TRBJ2-7; 7 nucleotides align to TRBD2. In germline, CDR1 is ENHRY, CDR2 SYGVKD. This CDR3 has 14 residues. The junction had 4 bases not matched to a gene; V was cut back by 0 bases and J by 5 bases. CDR3 loop: CAISESGGNDEQYF. CDR3 DNA sequence: TGTGCCATCAGTGAGTCGGGAGGGAACGACGAGCAGTACTTC.

V usage is TRBV19 and J usage is TRBJ1-1; D remains ambiguous. Germline CDR1 reads LNHDA; CDR2 reads SQIVND (reference sequence). The CDR3 is made up of 15 amino acids. Trimming took 1 base from V and 1 from J, leaving 10 bases between them. CDR3 sequence reads: CASSIGQVANTEAFF. In nucleotides, the CDR3 is TGTGCCAGTAGTATAGGTCAGGTGGCGAACACTGAAGCTTTCTTT.

This clonotype was detected a few times. The rearrangement joins TRBV14 to TRBJ2-7, with D possibly TRBD1 on 5 matching bases. This CDR3 has 13 residues. V was pared by 4 bases and J by 6 bases, with 13 bases between. The germline V gene encodes CDR1 SGHDN and CDR2 FVKESK. The CDR3 reads CASSLLTDGEQYF. The CDR3 DNA reads TGTGCCAGCAGCCTTTTGACAGATGGCGAGCAGTACTTC.

This clonotype was observed a few times. The V and J genes are TRBV19 and TRBJ1-2; D is perhaps TRBD1 (5 bases). Trimming removed 11 bases at V and 2 bases at J, with 21 bases between. This CDR3 region has 15 residues. Germline V gene lookup returns CDR1 LNHDA and CDR2 SQIVND (reference sequence). This chain's CDR3 is CASTEAVEGNYGYTF. The CDR3 DNA is TGTGCCTCCACTGAGGCGGTGGAGGGGAACTATGGCTACACCTTC.